This is a list of T cell receptor beta chains from one sample in a study of cytomegalovirus exposure and HLA in healthy donors. Here immunoSEQ multiplex PCR was the method, and the copy in TCRdb shows in-frame clones only, minus some. The sample gives 100,000 to 150,000 clones, approximately 76% of which show up once; more than 15% is in the top ten. Sequencing input: PBMCs. These receptors were collected from a man aged 50-60 years in good health and CMV-seropositive. CDR3s include the opening cysteine and the closing phenylalanine or tryptophan. A D gene is named only where the DNA matches it firmly. The size of a clone is reported for some rows only, either as once, few or many, or as a class for expanded clones.

d_gene: .
abundance: .
v_gene: TRBV28
j_gene: TRBJ2-1
CDR3nt: TGTGCCAGCAGTTTATTGGGGCAGGGCAATGAGCAGTTCTTC
CDR3aa: CASSLLGQGNEQFF

d_gene: TRBD2
abundance: .
v_gene: TRBV15
j_gene: TRBJ2-5
CDR3nt: TGTGCCACCAGCAGGGGGAGGGGCCAAGAGACCCAGTACTTC
CDR3aa: CATSRGRGQETQYF

d_gene: .
abundance: .
v_gene: TRBV11-3
j_gene: TRBJ2-7
CDR3nt: TGTGCCAGCAGCTTGCGACGGACAGCAAAGGGGTCCTACGAGCAGTACTTC
CDR3aa: CASSLRRTAKGSYEQYF

d_gene: .
abundance: .
v_gene: TRBV7-9
j_gene: TRBJ2-7
CDR3nt: TGTGCCAGCAGCAACAGCTTACTGGAGCAGTACTTC
CDR3aa: CASSNSLLEQYF

d_gene: TRBD2
abundance: .
v_gene: TRBV2
j_gene: TRBJ2-5
CDR3nt: TGTGCAGCCAGCTGGGGGCTAGCGGGAGGGGGGGAGACCCAGTACTTC
CDR3aa: CAASWGLAGGGETQYF

d_gene: .
abundance: .
v_gene: TRBV6-6
j_gene: TRBJ1-1
CDR3nt: TGTGCCAGCAGGACAGGGAACACTGAAGCTTTCTTT
CDR3aa: CASRTGNTEAFF

d_gene: .
abundance: .
v_gene: TRBV5-4
j_gene: TRBJ2-2
CDR3nt: TGTGCCAGCAGGGGAGTTGAGGGCGGGGAGCTGTTTTTT
CDR3aa: CASRGVEGGELFF

d_gene: .
abundance: .
v_gene: TRBV5-4
j_gene: TRBJ1-2
CDR3nt: TGTGCCAGCAGCTTGGAAAGACAGCATGGCTACACCTTC
CDR3aa: CASSLERQHGYTF

d_gene: TRBD1
abundance: .
v_gene: TRBV10-3
j_gene: TRBJ1-3
CDR3nt: TGTGCCATCAGTGAGTCCCCAGGGGGCACTGGAAACACCATATATTTT
CDR3aa: CAISESPGGTGNTIYF

d_gene: TRBD2
abundance: .
v_gene: TRBV18
j_gene: TRBJ2-7
CDR3nt: TGTGCCAGCTCACGAGACCTAGCGGGGGATAGCTACGAGCAGTACTTC
CDR3aa: CASSRDLAGDSYEQYF

d_gene: .
abundance: .
v_gene: TRBV7-2
j_gene: TRBJ1-5
CDR3nt: TGTGCCAGCAGCTTAGCAGATCCGGGTTCCCAGCCCCAGCATTTT
CDR3aa: CASSLADPGSQPQHF

d_gene: .
abundance: .
v_gene: TRBV13
j_gene: TRBJ1-2
CDR3nt: TGTGCCAGCAGCTACGGACAGCCCTATGGCTACACCTTC
CDR3aa: CASSYGQPYGYTF

d_gene: TRBD1
abundance: .
v_gene: TRBV5-4
j_gene: TRBJ1-1
CDR3nt: TGTGCCAGCAGCTTGGGACAGGGGGTTACTGAAGCTTTCTTT
CDR3aa: CASSLGQGVTEAFF

d_gene: .
abundance: .
v_gene: TRBV5-1
j_gene: TRBJ1-3
CDR3nt: TGCGCCAGCAGCCTCCTCCAGGGCGGAAACACCATATATTTT
CDR3aa: CASSLLQGGNTIYF

d_gene: .
abundance: few
v_gene: TRBV28
j_gene: TRBJ1-1
CDR3nt: TGTGCCAGCCCCCCCGGGTTGGGACAAGAGTCCGAAGCTTTCTTT
CDR3aa: CASPPGLGQESEAFF

d_gene: TRBD1
abundance: .
v_gene: TRBV5-1
j_gene: TRBJ1-5
CDR3nt: TGCGCCAGCAGCTCGGGACAGGGTAATAATCAGCCCCAGCATTTT
CDR3aa: CASSSGQGNNQPQHF

d_gene: TRBD1
abundance: .
v_gene: TRBV28
j_gene: TRBJ1-1
CDR3nt: TGTGCCTCCCCGGGGAGAACAGGGGGCGAGGCGAACACTGAAGCTTTCTTT
CDR3aa: CASPGRTGGEANTEAFF

d_gene: TRBD1
abundance: .
v_gene: TRBV29-1
j_gene: TRBJ2-1
CDR3nt: TGCAGCGTTGTGGATTGGCAGGGGGCATACAATGAGCAGTTCTTC
CDR3aa: CSVVDWQGAYNEQFF

d_gene: .
abundance: few
v_gene: TRBV6-5
j_gene: TRBJ2-1
CDR3nt: TGTGCCAGCTGTTCGCGTCAGGGGGGATACAATGAGCAGTTCTTC
CDR3aa: CASCSRQGGYNEQFF

d_gene: .
abundance: .
v_gene: TRBV6-4
j_gene: TRBJ2-7
CDR3nt: TGTGCCAGCAGTGAGATCCCTGGCCACGAGCAGTACTTC
CDR3aa: CASSEIPGHEQYF

d_gene: .
abundance: .
v_gene: TRBV7-2
j_gene: TRBJ2-7
CDR3nt: TGTGCCAGCAGCTTAGTCGGGGCAGGGGTCCTAAACGAGCAGTACTTC
CDR3aa: CASSLVGAGVLNEQYF

d_gene: .
abundance: .
v_gene: TRBV7-2
j_gene: TRBJ2-3
CDR3nt: TGTGCCAGCAGCCCCCAGGGGGGAGGCACAGATACGCAGTATTTT
CDR3aa: CASSPQGGGTDTQYF

d_gene: TRBD1
abundance: .
v_gene: TRBV6-5
j_gene: TRBJ2-7
CDR3nt: TGTGCCAGCAGTTACTCCCGGACAGGGGTCTACGAGCAGTACTTC
CDR3aa: CASSYSRTGVYEQYF

d_gene: .
abundance: .
v_gene: TRBV18
j_gene: TRBJ2-5
CDR3nt: TGTGCCAGCTCACCACAACGCGGAGAAGAGACCCAGTACTTC
CDR3aa: CASSPQRGEETQYF

d_gene: TRBD2
abundance: .
v_gene: TRBV27
j_gene: TRBJ2-3
CDR3nt: TGTGCCAGCAGTATACCGGGACTACCCTCAGATACGCAGTATTTT
CDR3aa: CASSIPGLPSDTQYF

d_gene: .
abundance: once
v_gene: TRBV7-2
j_gene: TRBJ2-7
CDR3nt: TGTGCCAGCAGCCACGGAGGGTGGGGGGGCGAGTACGAGCAGTACTTC
CDR3aa: CASSHGGWGGEYEQYF

d_gene: .
abundance: few
v_gene: TRBV6-5
j_gene: TRBJ1-1
CDR3nt: TGTGCCAGCAGTTACGCGGGGGGAGCTTTCTTT
CDR3aa: CASSYAGGAFF